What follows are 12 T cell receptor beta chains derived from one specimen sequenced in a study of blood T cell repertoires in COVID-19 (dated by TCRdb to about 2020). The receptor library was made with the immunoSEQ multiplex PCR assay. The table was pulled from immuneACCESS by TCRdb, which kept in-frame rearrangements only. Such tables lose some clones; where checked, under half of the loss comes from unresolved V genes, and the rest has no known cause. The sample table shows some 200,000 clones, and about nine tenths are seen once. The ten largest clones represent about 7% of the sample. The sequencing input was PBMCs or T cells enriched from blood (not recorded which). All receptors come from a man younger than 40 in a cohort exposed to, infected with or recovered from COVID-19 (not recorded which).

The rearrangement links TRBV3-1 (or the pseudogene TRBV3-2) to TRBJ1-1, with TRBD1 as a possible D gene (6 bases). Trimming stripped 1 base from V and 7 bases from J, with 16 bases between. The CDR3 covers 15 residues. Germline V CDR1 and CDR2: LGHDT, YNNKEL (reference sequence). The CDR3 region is CASSQGWTVGVEAFF. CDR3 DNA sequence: TGTGCCAGCAGCCAAGGTTGGACAGTTGGGGTTGAAGCTTTCTTT.

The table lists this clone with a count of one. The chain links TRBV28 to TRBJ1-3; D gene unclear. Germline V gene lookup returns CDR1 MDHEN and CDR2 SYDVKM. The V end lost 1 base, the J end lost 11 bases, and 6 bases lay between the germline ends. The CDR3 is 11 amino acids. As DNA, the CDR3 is TGTGCCAGCAGTTTATTCGGGGCCATATATTTT. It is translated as CASSLFGAIYF.

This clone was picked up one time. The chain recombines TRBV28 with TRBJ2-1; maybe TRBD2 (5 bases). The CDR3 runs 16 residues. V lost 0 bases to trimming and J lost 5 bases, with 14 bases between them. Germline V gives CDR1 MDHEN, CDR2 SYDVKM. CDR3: CASSLWDRGMHNEQFF. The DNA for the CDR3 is TGTGCCAGCAGTTTATGGGATCGGGGTATGCACAATGAGCAGTTCTTC.

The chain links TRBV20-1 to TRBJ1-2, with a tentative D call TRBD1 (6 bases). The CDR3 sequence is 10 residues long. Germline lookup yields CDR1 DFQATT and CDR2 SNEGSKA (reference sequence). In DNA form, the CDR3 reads TGCAGCCAACGACAGGCTGGCTACACCTTC. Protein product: CSQRQAGYTF.

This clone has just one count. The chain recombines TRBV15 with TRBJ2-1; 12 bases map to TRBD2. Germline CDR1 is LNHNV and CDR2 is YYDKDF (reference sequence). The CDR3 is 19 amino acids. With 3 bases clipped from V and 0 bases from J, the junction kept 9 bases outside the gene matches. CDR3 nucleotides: TGTGCCACCAGCAGCGGGACTAGCGGGTCTATAATCTCCTACAATGAGCAGTTCTTC. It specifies CATSSGTSGSIISYNEQFF.

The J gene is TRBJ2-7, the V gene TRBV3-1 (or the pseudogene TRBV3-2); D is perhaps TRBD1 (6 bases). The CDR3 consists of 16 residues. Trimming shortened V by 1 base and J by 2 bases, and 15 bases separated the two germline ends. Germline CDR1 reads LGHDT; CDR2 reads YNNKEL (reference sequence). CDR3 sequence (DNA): TGTGCCAGCAGCCAAGTCCGGGACACCTTTACCTACGAGCAGTACTTC. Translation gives CASSQVRDTFTYEQYF.

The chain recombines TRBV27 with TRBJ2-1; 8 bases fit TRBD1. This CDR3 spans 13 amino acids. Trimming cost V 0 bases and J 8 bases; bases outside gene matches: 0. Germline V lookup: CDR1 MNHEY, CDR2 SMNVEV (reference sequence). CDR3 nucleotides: TGTGCCAGCAGTTTATCGACAGGGGATGAGCAGTTCTTC. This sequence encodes CASSLSTGDEQFF.

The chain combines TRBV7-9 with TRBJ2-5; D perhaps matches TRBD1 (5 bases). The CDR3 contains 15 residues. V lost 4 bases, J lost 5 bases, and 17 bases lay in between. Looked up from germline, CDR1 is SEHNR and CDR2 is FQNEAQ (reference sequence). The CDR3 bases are TGTGCCAGCAGCTCCCATAGGGGCCTACCGGAGACCCAGTACTTC. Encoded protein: CASSSHRGLPETQYF.

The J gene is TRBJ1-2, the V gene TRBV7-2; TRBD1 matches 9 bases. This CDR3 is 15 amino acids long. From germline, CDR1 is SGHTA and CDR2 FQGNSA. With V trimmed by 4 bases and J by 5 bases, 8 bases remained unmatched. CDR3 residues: CASSSAGTGRYGYTF. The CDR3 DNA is TGTGCCAGCAGCTCGGCCGGGACAGGGCGTTATGGCTACACCTTC.

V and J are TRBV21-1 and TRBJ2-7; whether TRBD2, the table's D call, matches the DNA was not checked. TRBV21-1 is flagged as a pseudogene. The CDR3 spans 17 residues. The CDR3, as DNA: TGTGCCAGCACCCTGGGACTAGCGGGAGGTCACGCCTACGAGCAGTACTTC. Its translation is CASTLGLAGGHAYEQYF.

The chain's CDR3 is CASSPSTGPYGYTF. CDR3 DNA sequence: TGTGCCAGCAGCCCATCGACAGGGCCATATGGCTACACCTTC. This rearrangement joins TRBV7-9 to TRBJ1-2, with 7 bases aligning to TRBD1. The CDR3 is 14 residues long. The germline gives CDR1 SEHNR, CDR2 FQNEAQ (reference sequence). J was trimmed by 5 bases and V by 5 bases; bases with no gene match: 8.

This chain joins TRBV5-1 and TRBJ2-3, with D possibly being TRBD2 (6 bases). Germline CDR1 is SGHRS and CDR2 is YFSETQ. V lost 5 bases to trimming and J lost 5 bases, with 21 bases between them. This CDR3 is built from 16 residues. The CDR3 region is CASRPEAGPQVDTQYF. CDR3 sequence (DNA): TGCGCCAGCAGACCGGAGGCGGGGCCCCAGGTAGATACGCAGTATTTT.